One sample yielded the 20 T cell receptor beta chains listed below, sequenced in a study of T cells after yellow fever vaccination. MiXCR, applied by TCRdb to the 5' RACE reads, yields one record per CDR3 protein. The sample lists a few hundred thousand distinct CDR3 sequences, 11% seen once, with around 18% in the top ten. The sequencing here drew on PBMCs, taken on the day of the first yellow fever vaccination. Every receptor here comes from a man aged 18 to 30 who received the YFV17D yellow fever vaccine.

This clonotype was detected a few times. The chain is built from TRBV9 and TRBJ2-1; D is ambiguous. Germline V gene lookup returns CDR1 SGDLS and CDR2 YYNGEE. Trimming shortened V by 4 bases and J by 4 bases, and 15 bases separated the two germline ends. This CDR3 comprises 15 residues. The CDR3 bases are TGTGCCAGCAGCCCCAGGTATACCCGATACAATGAGCAGTTCTTC. Encoded protein: CASSPRYTRYNEQFF.

V usage is TRBV20-1 and J usage is TRBJ1-2, with D tentatively TRBD1 (5 bases). Trimming took off 1 base at V and 8 bases at J, with 14 bases between the two ends. CDR1 is DFQATT, CDR2 SNEGSKA, per germline (reference sequence). This CDR3 contains 13 residues. CDR3 nucleotides: TGCAGTGCTAGAGGGGACGCCGGGTGGGGCTACACCTTC. It specifies CSARGDAGWGYTF.

The CDR3 sequence: CASSRDVTSGGTYEQYV. CDR3 DNA sequence: TGCGCCAGCAGCCGCGATGTAACTAGCGGGGGGACCTACGAGCAGTACGTC. The chain couples TRBV4-1 to TRBJ2-7, with 12 bases fitting TRBD2. The germline V gene encodes CDR1 MGHRA and CDR2 YSYEKL. Trimming at V came to 4 bases and at J to 2 bases, leaving 9 bases not matched to a gene. The CDR3 consists of 17 residues.

This clonotype occurred a few times. The chain combines TRBV3-1 with TRBJ2-4; D is ambiguous. CDR3 size: 14 residues. CDR1 and CDR2 (germline): LGHDT, YNNKEL (reference sequence). V dropped 1 base and J dropped 6 bases, with 10 bases sitting between them. The DNA for the CDR3 is TGTGCCAGCAGCCAAGGGGCCTGGGCAAACATTCAGTACTTC. It translates to CASSQGAWANIQYF.

The V gene is TRBV19, the J gene TRBJ2-7; 8 bases fit TRBD1. V shed 4 bases and J 2 bases; nucleotides not matched to a gene: 4. CDR3 length: 14 residues. Germline CDR1 is LNHDA and CDR2 is SQIVND (reference sequence). DNA of the CDR3: TGTGCCAGTAGTACCCGACAGGGGCCCTACGAGCAGTACTTC. Amino acid sequence: CASSTRQGPYEQYF. The variable domain in full, completed from reference TRBV19 and TRBJ2-7, reads DGGITQSPKYLFRKEGQNVTLSCEQNLNHDAMYWYRQDPGQGLRLIYYSQIVNDFQKGDIAEGYSVSREKKESFPLTVTSAQKNPTAFYLCASSTRQGPYEQYFGPGTRLTVT.

The chain uses TRBV12-3 or TRBV12-4 and TRBJ2-7, with D perhaps matching TRBD2 (6 bases). The CDR3 extends over 14 amino acids. The germline V and J ends were trimmed by 6 bases and 5 bases, with 17 bases remaining between them. The CDR3 loop reads CASSPPPGVHEQYF. The DNA for the CDR3 is TGTGCCAGCAGCCCTCCACCGGGGGTCCACGAGCAGTACTTC.

This clonotype occurred many times. The chain combines TRBV27 with TRBJ2-5, with a possible D match to TRBD2 (5 bases). The CDR3 sequence is 14 residues long. The germline gives CDR1 MNHEY, CDR2 SMNVEV (reference sequence). V was cut by 5 bases and J by 4 bases, with 14 bases left in between. In DNA form, the CDR3 reads TGTGCCAGCAGTATGAGGGCCCACGGAGAGACCCAGTACTTC. It translates to CASSMRAHGETQYF.

The V call is TRBV7-6, the J call TRBJ2-2, with D possibly matching TRBD2 (5 bases). Germline V CDR1 and CDR2: SGHVS, FNYEAQ. With 6 bases removed from V and 4 bases from J, the gap between germline ends came to 6 bases. The CDR3 covers 12 residues. The CDR3: CASREVTGELFF. The CDR3 DNA reads as TGTGCCAGCAGGGAGGTCACCGGGGAGCTGTTTTTT. The whole variable domain, filled in from reference TRBV7-6 and TRBJ2-2, reads GAGVSQSPRYKVTKRGQDVALRCDPISGHVSLYWYRQALGQGPEFLTYFNYEAQQDKSGLPNDRFSAERPEGSISTLTIQRTEQRDSAMYRCASREVTGELFFGEGSRLTVL.

The V call is TRBV3-1, the J call TRBJ2-7; TRBD2 matches 7 bases. The junction had 7 bases not matched to a gene; V was cut back by 4 bases and J by 4 bases. There are 14 residues in the CDR3. CDR1 LGHDT and CDR2 YNNKEL come from the germline V gene (reference sequence). The CDR3 DNA follows: TGTGCCAGCAGCCCCTCGTGGGGGGGGTACGAGCAGTACGTC. Translation gives CASSPSWGGYEQYV.

This clonotype was picked up a small number of times. The chain carries TRBV19 and TRBJ1-1; D is unresolved. This CDR3 comprises 13 residues. V was shortened by 3 bases and J by 3 bases, with 8 bases between the two germline ends. Per the germline V gene, CDR1 is LNHDA and CDR2 is SQIVND (reference sequence). For the CDR3, the DNA is TGTGCCAGTAGTATCGGAGGAGACACTGAAGCTTTCTTT. Protein: CASSIGGDTEAFF.

CDR3 in amino acids: CASSYGGRKETQYF. The CDR3 DNA is TGTGCCAGCAGCTATGGGGGGAGAAAAGAGACCCAGTACTTC. The chain recombines TRBV11-1 with TRBJ2-5; tentatively, D is TRBD2 (6 bases). CDR1 and CDR2 (germline): SGHAT, FQDESV (reference sequence). The CDR3 totals 14 residues. Trimming left V 4 bases short and J 3 bases short, with 12 bases between.

This clonotype appeared a few times. The chain joins TRBV29-1 to TRBJ2-6; 7 nucleotides align to TRBD1. Germline values: CDR1 SQVTM, CDR2 ANQGSEA. This CDR3 region has 15 residues. V shed 4 bases, J shed 0 bases, and the junction held 3 bases outside the gene matches. The CDR3, as DNA: TGCAGCGTTGGACAGGGAGACTCTGGGGCCAACGTCCTGACTTTC. Encoded protein: CSVGQGDSGANVLTF. The variable domain in full, with the rest retrieved from reference TRBV29-1 and TRBJ2-6, is SAVISQKPSRDICQRGTSLTIQCQVDSQVTMMFWYRQQPGQSLTLIATANQGSEATYESGFVIDKFPISRPNLTFSTLTVSNMSPEDSSIYLCSVGQGDSGANVLTFGAGSRLTVL.

The chain has TRBV11-3 and TRBJ2-5, with 8 bases lining up with TRBD1. Unmatched junction bases numbered 10, after V lost 3 bases and J lost 4 bases. There are 16 residues in the CDR3. CDR1 and CDR2 from the germline V gene are SGHNT and YENEEA. The CDR3 bases are TGTGCCAGCAGCTTCACCGGAACAGGGGGGCCAGAGACCCAGTACTTC. This translates into CASSFTGTGGPETQYF.

This clonotype was detected a few times. The chain carries TRBV4-1 and TRBJ2-7; the D gene could be TRBD1 or TRBD2 (6 bases each). The germline V gene encodes CDR1 MGHRA and CDR2 YSYEKL. Trimming removed 3 bases from V and 3 bases from J, with 9 bases in between. This CDR3 is built from 13 residues. This chain's CDR3 is CASSHGGLYEQYF. The CDR3 nucleotides are TGCGCCAGCAGCCATGGGGGGCTCTACGAGCAGTACTTC.

The rearrangement links TRBV7-2 to TRBJ2-3; D possibly corresponds to TRBD2 (6 bases). Trimming removed 10 bases from V and 4 bases from J, with 21 bases in between. The CDR3 length is 15 residues. Germline CDR1 reads SGHTA; CDR2 reads FQGNSA. The CDR3 DNA sequence: TGTGCCACCACGCTTGGGCTAGCGACTTCAGATACGCAGTATTTT. Amino acids: CATTLGLATSDTQYF.

This clonotype has only a few counts. The chain is built from TRBV12-3 or TRBV12-4 and TRBJ2-3, with D tentatively TRBD2 (6 bases). V was cut by 8 bases and J by 1 base, with 16 bases left in between. The CDR3 totals 15 residues. CDR3 region: CASGRPGGGTDTQYF. Here the CDR3 DNA reads TGTGCCAGCGGGAGACCAGGCGGGGGCACAGATACGCAGTATTTT.

This clonotype appeared a few times. The chain uses TRBV7-2 and TRBJ2-7, with 8 positions matching TRBD1. The CDR3 consists of 15 residues. CDR1 and CDR2 (germline): SGHTA, FQGNSA. V dropped 3 bases and J dropped 3; count of bases not matched to a gene: 7. The CDR3 DNA is TGTGCCAGCAGCTTTGGCCGAGGACAGGGCTACGAGCAGTACGTC. This encodes CASSFGRGQGYEQYV.

This clonotype showed up many times. The chain joins TRBV7-2 to TRBJ2-3, with D tentatively TRBD1 or TRBD2 (5 bases each). V lost 6 bases, J lost 2 bases, and 9 bases lay in between. Germline V lookup: CDR1 SGHTA, CDR2 FQGNSA. The CDR3 has 13 residues. As DNA, the CDR3 is TGTGCCAGCAGTCGGGACCTCACAGATACGCAGTATTTT. As protein: CASSRDLTDTQYF. The variable domain in full, with the rest retrieved from reference TRBV7-2 and TRBJ2-3, is GAGVSQSPSNKVTEKGKDVELRCDPISGHTALYWYRQSLGQGLEFLIYFQGNSAPDKSGLPSDRFSAERTGGSVSTLTIQRTQQEDSAVYLCASSRDLTDTQYFGPGTRLTVL.

This clonotype came up a few times. J is TRBJ1-1 and V is TRBV19; D is uncertain. CDR3 size: 13 residues. The germline gives CDR1 LNHDA, CDR2 SQIVND (reference sequence). V lost 5 bases and J 0 bases, leaving 7 bases between the germline ends. The CDR3 nucleotides are TGTGCCAGTAGTTCTATGTTGAACACTGAAGCTTTCTTT. Amino acids: CASSSMLNTEAFF.

This clonotype was seen more than once but under ten times. CDR3 DNA sequence: TGCACCAGCAGCCAACTCACACTAAGGCTGGTGGGCAATCAGCCCCAGCATTTT. It is translated as CTSSQLTLRLVGNQPQHF. The chain recombines TRBV1 with TRBJ1-5. TRBV1 is described as a pseudogene. The CDR3 is 18 amino acids.